The 17 T cell receptor beta chains in this list originate from one sample, sequenced in a study of blood T cell repertoires in COVID-19. The data were produced by immunoSEQ multiplex PCR, yet TCRdb's version contains in-frame clones alone and is incomplete. The table shows roughly 97,000 clones, with roughly 84% occurring only once. The sequencing input was peripheral blood. These receptor sequences come from a man between 60 and 70 years old with acute or convalescent COVID-19.

This clone was counted between two and nine times. This chain connects TRBV6-5 to TRBJ1-2; D is perhaps TRBD1 (6 bases). This CDR3 is built from 14 residues. CDR1 and CDR2 from the germline V gene are MNHEY and SVGAGI. Trimming took off 2 bases at V and 6 bases at J, with 13 bases between the two ends. The CDR3 loop is CASSYRDKRNGYTF. CDR3 DNA: TGTGCCAGCAGTTACCGGGACAAGAGGAATGGCTACACCTTC.

This clone was found many times. V usage is TRBV11-2 and J usage is TRBJ2-7; 8 nucleotides match TRBD2. CDR1 is SGHAT and CDR2 is FQNNGV in the germline V gene. V gave up 1 base and J gave up 0 bases; unmatched junction bases: 8. The CDR3 loop spans 17 amino acids. The CDR3 here is CASSLVGREAFSYEQYF. The CDR3 DNA is TGTGCCAGCAGCTTAGTCGGGCGGGAGGCATTCTCCTACGAGCAGTACTTC.

The genes are TRBV6-5 and TRBJ1-3; tentative D call: TRBD1 (5 bases). CDR1 and CDR2 from the germline V gene are MNHEY and SVGAGI. Deletions cut 6 bases from V and 3 bases from J, with 15 bases between. CDR3 length: 15 residues. Written as DNA, the CDR3 is TGTGCCAGCAGGGACATGGGGAGGGTTGGAAACACCATATATTTT. As protein: CASRDMGRVGNTIYF.

The chain carries TRBV2 and TRBJ2-7; D perhaps matches TRBD2 (5 bases). CDR3 length: 11 residues. CDR1 and CDR2 from the germline V gene are SNHLY and FYNNEI. Trimming pared 8 bases from V and 3 bases from J, leaving 8 bases between. CDR3 nucleotides: TGTGCCAGCTTCGGGGACTACGAGCAGTACTTC. This codes for CASFGDYEQYF.

This clone appeared a single time. V and J are TRBV6-5 and TRBJ2-5, with no clear D. CDR3 length: 11 residues. Germline CDR1 MNHEY, CDR2 SVGAGI. V gave up 6 bases and J gave up 3 bases, with 5 bases separating them. The CDR3, as DNA: TGTGCCAGCAGCTTAAAAGAGACCCAGTACTTC. Protein: CASSLKETQYF.

V usage is TRBV6-5 and J usage is TRBJ1-1; TRBD1 matches at 7 bases. This CDR3 is 13 amino acids long. CDR1 is MNHEY, CDR2 SVGAGI, per germline. Trimming took 6 bases from V and 4 from J; bases not matched to a gene: 5. Here the CDR3 DNA reads TGTGCCAGCAGCGAGACAGGGACCACTGAAGCTTTCTTT. Its protein is CASSETGTTEAFF.

V is TRBV9 and J is TRBJ1-2; the match to TRBD1 covers 7 bases. From germline, CDR1 is SGDLS and CDR2 YYNGEE. This CDR3 is 16 amino acids long. V shed 3 bases, J shed 2 bases, and the junction held 10 bases outside the gene matches. As DNA, the CDR3 is TGTGCCAGCAGCGCCGAGGGGGCAGGGGACAACTATGGCTACACCTTC. Translation gives CASSAEGAGDNYGYTF.

V gene TRBV19 combines with J gene TRBJ1-2; the D is unclear. The germline CDR1 and CDR2 sequences are LNHDA and SQIVND (reference sequence). There are 13 residues in the CDR3. The V end was cut by 2 bases, the J end by 2 bases, with 6 bases between. CDR3 bases: TGTGCCAGTAGTATAACGGAGAACTATGGCTACACCTTC. Its translation is CASSITENYGYTF.

This chain uses TRBV6-5 with TRBJ1-2; 7 bases align to TRBD1. CDR1 is MNHEY and CDR2 is SVGAGI in the germline V gene. The CDR3 is 16 amino acids. Trimming took 0 bases from V and 0 from J; bases not matched to a gene: 4. The CDR3 loop is CASSYSTGEANYGYTF. In DNA, the CDR3 is TGTGCCAGCAGTTACTCAACAGGGGAGGCTAACTATGGCTACACCTTC.

This chain links TRBV5-1 with TRBJ1-2, with 9 positions matching TRBD1. The V and J ends lost 0 bases and 8 bases, in that order; junction bases with no gene match: 2. This CDR3 has 13 residues. The germline V gene encodes CDR1 SGHRS and CDR2 YFSETQ. The CDR3 DNA reads TGCGCCAGCAGCTTGGCGGACAGGGGCGGCTACACCTTC. It specifies CASSLADRGGYTF. Combining the CDR3 with reference TRBV5-1 and TRBJ1-2 gives the whole variable domain KAGVTQTPRYLIKTRGQQVTLSCSPISGHRSVSWYQQTPGQGLQFLFEYFSETQRNKGNFPGRFSGRQFSNSRSEMNVSTLELGDSALYLCASSLADRGGYTFGSGTRLTVV.

The rearrangement uses TRBV3-1 (or the pseudogene TRBV3-2) and TRBJ2-7; TRBD2 matches at 11 bases. The germline V gene has CDR1 LGHDT and CDR2 YNNKEL (reference sequence). CDR3 size: 21 residues. J gave up 2 bases and V 2 bases, and 20 bases lay outside the gene matches. The CDR3 protein is CASSQQIPRRGLAEPTYEQYV. The CDR3 DNA reads as TGTGCCAGCAGCCAACAAATCCCTCGGAGGGGACTAGCGGAACCCACCTACGAGCAGTACGTC.

DNA of the CDR3: TGTGCCAGCAGCTTAGTAATTAAAGTCCCGGGCTCTGGGGCCAACGTCCTGACTTTC. It is translated as CASSLVIKVPGSGANVLTF. V is TRBV11-2 and J is TRBJ2-6; D ambiguous. The CDR3 contains 19 residues. V shed 1 base and J shed 0 bases, with 16 bases lying between them. Germline V gives CDR1 SGHAT, CDR2 FQNNGV.

The CDR3 reads CASSQDPQQPQHF. The CDR3 bases are TGCGCCAGCAGCCAAGACCCACAGCAGCCCCAGCATTTT. The rearrangement links TRBV4-3 to TRBJ1-5; D not certain. The V gene's germline CDR1 is LGHNA and CDR2 YSLEER. The CDR3 has 13 residues. The ends were cut back, 0 bases at V and 7 bases at J, with 7 bases in the middle.

The J gene is TRBJ2-2, the V gene TRBV6-2 or TRBV6-3; the match to TRBD2 covers 10 bases. Per the germline V gene, CDR1 is MNHEY and CDR2 is SVGEGT. With V trimmed by 2 bases and J by 5 bases, 11 bases remained unmatched. The CDR3 runs 18 residues. CDR3 DNA sequence: TGTGCCAGCAGTTACAGGCTAGCGGGAGCCGGGGGGACCGGGGAGCTGTTTTTT. Translated: CASSYRLAGAGGTGELFF.

This clone showed up just once. This chain joins TRBV24-1 and TRBJ2-7; possible D gene TRBD2, 6 bases. V dropped 4 bases and J dropped 7 bases, with 19 bases sitting between them. Germline V gene sequence: CDR1 KGHDR, CDR2 SFDVKD. This CDR3 region has 15 residues. In DNA, the CDR3 is TGTGCCACCAGTGAAGGGAGCAGGGAGGTAGAAGAGCAGTACTTC. Translating it yields CATSEGSREVEEQYF.

This chain links TRBV6-2 or TRBV6-3 with TRBJ2-1, with 10 bases aligning to TRBD2. The CDR3 extends over 15 amino acids. The trim removed 4 bases at V and 7 bases at J, leaving 7 bases unmatched. Looked up from germline, CDR1 is MNHEY and CDR2 is SVGEGT. The CDR3 reads CASSSLAGAGNEQFF. The CDR3 DNA sequence: TGTGCCAGCAGTTCCCTAGCGGGAGCGGGTAATGAGCAGTTCTTC.

The chain employs TRBV28 and TRBJ2-7, with 9 nucleotides matching TRBD2. Germline V gives CDR1 MDHEN, CDR2 SYDVKM. CDR3 length: 16 residues. The J segment lost 5 bases and the V segment lost 11 bases, leaving 19 bases of the junction unmatched. CDR3 loop: CAAAGLAGGPGDEQYF. For the CDR3, the DNA is TGTGCCGCGGCTGGATTGGCGGGAGGGCCTGGGGACGAGCAGTACTTC.